This TCR beta chain was sequenced in a study of cytomegalovirus exposure and HLA in healthy donors. Study observations and caveats: According to reports, the classifier identified cytomegalovirus status with high specificity and sensitivity.

Between the trimmed V and J ends, which lost 4 bases and 4 bases, there was a span of 11 bases. CDR3 length equals 14 residues. Per germline, CDR1 LNHDA and CDR2 SQIVND (reference sequence). A remark on this clone: Antigen specificity is unknown.

The PCR employed 60 Vbeta primers together with 13 Jbeta primers. In the original analysis: A later analysis tallied about 80 million unique TCR beta chains, some 10 million of them shared. Libraries were prepared by immunoSEQ multiplex PCR; TCRdb keeps only in-frame clonotypes and omits some of them. Clonal size and the V and J genes are those of that table, whereas D and trimming came from the DNA. The sample lists about 55,000 clones, 55% to 65% occurring once. This TCR came from a human donor in good health. Sequencing was done on a sample of PBMCs. The chain recombines TRBV19 with TRBJ1-3, with D unresolved. The chain's CDR3 is CASSTGVAGNTIYF. CDR3 DNA: TGTGCCAGTAGTACGGGAGTGGCCGGAAACACCATATATTTT.